This T cell receptor beta chain came from a study of shared clonotypes between healthy human individuals. This clone was seen only a few times. Germline CDR1 is GTSNPN and CDR2 is SVGIG (reference sequence). V was clipped by 4 bases and J by 4 bases, with 14 bases between them. The CDR3 is 14 residues long. Assay used: immunoSEQ multiplex PCR; TCRdb lists only in-frame clones, some missing. The sample has around 2,000,000 clones, 90% to 95% seen once. The V and J genes are TRBV30 and TRBJ1-3; D uncertain. Sample: naive CD4+ T cells sorted from blood. Subset reported: CD45RA+ positively selected. The TCR was taken from a man between 18 and 29 years old in good health. Here the CDR3 DNA reads TGTGCCTGGACCCCCCAAGCGGGGGGAAACACCATATATTTT. Protein product: CAWTPQAGGNTIYF. The full variable domain, completed using reference TRBV30 and TRBJ1-3, is SQTIHQWPATLVQPVGSPLSLECTVEGTSNPNLYWYRQAAGRGLQLLFYSVGIGQISSEVPQNLSASRPQDRQFILSSKKLLLSDSGFYLCAWTPQAGGNTIYFGEGSWLTVV.